Shown below are 23 T cell receptor beta chains from a single sample sequenced in a study of blood T cells in healthy people across ages. With a J-beta primer mix and a sample-barcoded 5' primer, a second PCR ran 7 to 11 cycles. TCRdb re-called the 5' RACE reads through MiXCR, storing one row per CDR3 protein. Of some 1.5 million distinct CDR3 sequences listed, roughly 27% are singletons. Sequenced sample: blood. All receptors come from a woman aged 25-40 years in good health.

This clonotype has a handful of counts. This rearrangement joins TRBV11-2 to TRBJ2-1; D is perhaps TRBD2 (5 bases). The germline V and J ends were trimmed by 3 bases and 3 bases, with 9 bases remaining between them. The CDR3 loop spans 14 amino acids. The germline gives CDR1 SGHAT, CDR2 FQNNGV. CDR3 nucleotides: TGTGCCAGCAGCTTCTACCGGGGCTACAATGAGCAGTTCTTC. The encoded protein is CASSFYRGYNEQFF.

This clonotype has more than one count but fewer than ten. V gene TRBV12-3 or TRBV12-4 combines with J gene TRBJ2-5; 8 bases match TRBD1. Trimming took 1 base from V and 5 from J; bases not matched to a gene: 9. This CDR3 region has 16 residues. The CDR3 nucleotides are TGTGCCAGCAGTTTAGTGGCCAGGGGGCTGGAGGAGACCCAGTACTTC. Protein sequence: CASSLVARGLEETQYF.

The table lists this clonotype with a count of one. This sequence joins TRBV10-3 and TRBJ1-5; 10 nucleotides agree with TRBD1. The CDR3 covers 15 residues. Per the germline V gene, CDR1 is ENHRY and CDR2 is SYGVKD. With 4 bases clipped from V and 4 bases from J, the junction kept 4 bases outside the gene matches. The CDR3 DNA is TGTGCCATCAGTGCGGGACAGGGGCAGAATCAGCCCCAGCATTTT. This translates into CAISAGQGQNQPQHF.

J is TRBJ2-3 and V is TRBV5-1; a weak D match, TRBD2 (6 bases). Trimming cost V 7 bases and J 1 base, with 13 bases left between them. Germline loops: CDR1 SGHRS, CDR2 YFSETQ. The CDR3 runs 14 residues. Written as DNA, the CDR3 is TGCGCCAGCGGAGGGACTCAACGCACAGATACGCAGTATTTT. Translating gives CASGGTQRTDTQYF.

V is TRBV5-1 and J is TRBJ2-1; TRBD1 agrees at 9 bases. The CDR3 is made up of 17 amino acids. Trimming cost V 5 bases and J 3 bases; bases outside gene matches: 12. Germline CDR1 SGHRS, CDR2 YFSETQ. This CDR3 is CASRGDREIGNYNEQFF. CDR3 nucleotide sequence: TGCGCCAGCAGGGGGGACAGGGAAATTGGGAACTACAATGAGCAGTTCTTC. Filled out from reference TRBV5-1 and TRBJ2-1, the complete variable domain reads KAGVTQTPRYLIKTRGQQVTLSCSPISGHRSVSWYQQTPGQGLQFLFEYFSETQRNKGNFPGRFSGRQFSNSRSEMNVSTLELGDSALYLCASRGDREIGNYNEQFFGPGTRLTVL.

This clonotype was detected a few times. The V gene is TRBV6-5, the J gene TRBJ2-1, with a possible D match to TRBD2 (6 bases). Trimming stripped 1 base from V and 5 bases from J, with 12 bases between. This CDR3 is 15 amino acids long. The germline V gene encodes CDR1 MNHEY and CDR2 SVGAGI. The CDR3 sequence is CASSYFLAKNNEQFF. CDR3 bases: TGTGCCAGCAGTTACTTCCTAGCGAAAAACAATGAGCAGTTCTTC.

This clonotype was counted between two and nine times. The chain is built from TRBV18 and TRBJ2-1, with 7 bases aligning to TRBD2. The length of the CDR3 is 15 residues. The V gene end was trimmed by 2 bases and the J gene end by 6 bases; junction bases not matched to a gene: 7. Germline V lookup: CDR1 KGHSH, CDR2 LQKENI. The CDR3 bases are TGTGCCAGCTCACCAACCGGGGGGAGTCCCAATGAGCAGTTCTTC. Protein product: CASSPTGGSPNEQFF.

V usage is TRBV2 and J usage is TRBJ2-3, with D perhaps TRBD2 (5 bases). There are 16 residues in the CDR3. V was clipped by 4 bases and J by 5 bases, with 19 bases between them. Germline V lookup: CDR1 SNHLY, CDR2 FYNNEI. CDR3 in DNA: TGTGCCAGCAGTGGCGTTAGCGCCCGGGTGGGAGATACGCAGTATTTT. Translating gives CASSGVSARVGDTQYF.

The rearrangement uses TRBV5-4 and TRBJ2-1; D uncertain. With 2 bases removed from V and 5 bases from J, the gap between germline ends came to 5 bases. CDR1 is SGHNT and CDR2 is YYREEE in the germline V gene (reference sequence). This CDR3 has 12 residues. CDR3: CASSFVHNEQFF. CDR3 sequence (DNA): TGTGCCAGCAGCTTTGTGCACAATGAGCAGTTCTTC. Filled out from reference TRBV5-4 and TRBJ2-1, the complete variable domain reads ETGVTQSPTHLIKTRGQQVTLRCSSQSGHNTVSWYQQALGQGPQFIFQYYREEENGRGNFPPRFSGLQFPNYSSELNVNALELDDSALYLCASSFVHNEQFFGPGTRLTVL.

This clonotype was observed many times. The gene calls are TRBV10-2 and TRBJ2-1; D remains ambiguous. Trimming removed 2 bases from V and 8 bases from J, with 4 bases in between. Germline CDR1 is WSHSY and CDR2 is SAAADI. The CDR3 length is 11 residues. CDR3 sequence (DNA): TGCGCCAGCAGTGAGGTCTATGAGCAGTTCTTC. Amino acids: CASSEVYEQFF.

Turning to this clonotype: A read error may be the cause here, since a much bigger clone is one base away. V and J are TRBV12-3 or TRBV12-4 and TRBJ2-7, with D uncertain. This CDR3 is 14 amino acids long. Trimming removed 5 bases from V and 0 bases from J, with 11 bases in between. The CDR3 nucleotides read TGTGCCAGCAGTCGCAGCAGTATCTCCTACGAGCAGTACTTC. Translated: CASSRSSISYEQYF.

This clonotype was seen a handful of times. V usage is TRBV6-4 and J usage is TRBJ1-2, with D possibly TRBD1 on 6 matching bases. Germline CDR1 is MRHNA and CDR2 is SNTAGT. Trimming stripped 6 bases from V and 0 bases from J, with 14 bases between. The CDR3 has 15 residues. CDR3 in DNA: TGTGCCAGCAGCCCAGGCGGGGGCGCTAACTATGGCTACACCTTC. The encoded protein is CASSPGGGANYGYTF.

The gene calls are TRBV12-3 or TRBV12-4 and TRBJ2-1; 16 positions match TRBD2. The V gene end was trimmed by 5 bases and the J gene end by 8 bases; junction bases not matched to a gene: 12. This CDR3 is 18 amino acids long. CDR3 coding DNA: TGTGCCAGCAGTCGGACAGGGACTAGCGGGGGGGGATGGGATGAGCAGTTCTTC. Translation: CASSRTGTSGGGWDEQFF.

This clonotype has more than one count but fewer than ten. The gene calls are TRBV7-2 and TRBJ2-7; 9 bases fit TRBD2. Germline V lookup: CDR1 SGHTA, CDR2 FQGNSA. The V segment lost 1 base and the J segment 5 bases; nucleotides outside the gene matches: 6. CDR3 length: 15 amino acids. Here the CDR3 reads CASSLEGRGGHEQYF. The CDR3, as DNA: TGTGCCAGCAGCTTAGAAGGGCGGGGGGGCCACGAGCAGTACTTC.

This clonotype was detected many times. The CDR3 loop reads CASSVGVGVSETQYF. The CDR3 nucleotides are TGTGCCAGCAGCGTAGGCGTGGGCGTTTCGGAGACCCAGTACTTC. J is TRBJ2-5 and V is TRBV9, with D unresolved. The germline gives CDR1 SGDLS, CDR2 YYNGEE. Trimming stripped 0 bases from V and 5 bases from J, with 14 bases between. CDR3 length equals 15 residues.

The CDR3: CSARDPGLAGGADTQYF. The CDR3 DNA is TGCAGTGCTAGAGACCCCGGACTAGCGGGAGGAGCAGATACGCAGTATTTT. The chain has TRBV20-1 and TRBJ2-3; 14 bases match TRBD2. This CDR3 is built from 17 residues. Germline CDR1 DFQATT, CDR2 SNEGSKA (reference sequence). V was pared by 0 bases and J by 4 bases, with 6 bases of the junction left unmatched.

This clonotype was recorded a few times. The chain joins TRBV12-3 or TRBV12-4 to TRBJ2-2; the D gene is possibly TRBD1 (6 bases). The germline V and J ends were trimmed by 4 bases and 6 bases, with 12 bases remaining between them. This CDR3 comprises 14 residues. The CDR3 coding sequence is TGTGCCAGCAGTTGGGGGCATCCTCCCGGGGAGCTGTTTTTT. Its protein is CASSWGHPPGELFF.

This clonotype was counted between two and nine times. The chain carries TRBV5-5 and TRBJ1-1; tentatively, D is TRBD1 (5 bases). CDR1 is SGHKS and CDR2 is YYEKEE in the germline V gene (reference sequence). This CDR3 has 16 amino acids. Trimming removed 4 bases from V and 1 base from J, with 17 bases in between. The CDR3 protein is CASSGNVPGPNTEAFF. Here the CDR3 DNA reads TGTGCCAGCAGCGGAAACGTACCGGGACCGAACACTGAAGCTTTCTTT.

This clonotype was seen a few times. The J gene is TRBJ2-7, the V gene TRBV20-1; possibly TRBD1 or TRBD2 for D (6 bases each). Deletions cut 5 bases from V and 3 bases from J, with 14 bases between. The CDR3 contains 13 residues. Germline lookup yields CDR1 DFQATT and CDR2 SNEGSKA (reference sequence). CDR3 DNA sequence: TGCAGTGCTTTACGGGGGCCTCACTACGAGCAGTACTTC. It yields the protein CSALRGPHYEQYF.

This clonotype appeared many times. This chain connects TRBV12-3 or TRBV12-4 to TRBJ2-3; D is unclear. The CDR3 sequence is 11 residues long. V was shortened by 7 bases and J by 3 bases, with 5 bases between the two germline ends. The CDR3 nucleotides are TGTGCCAGCACCGTTACAGATACGCAGTATTTT. Translation: CASTVTDTQYF.

This clonotype was found many times. The genes are TRBV4-2 and TRBJ2-1, with 9 bases matching TRBD2. The CDR3 is 19 residues long. J was trimmed by 0 bases and V by 5 bases; bases with no gene match: 14. Germline values: CDR1 LGHNA, CDR2 YNFKEQ. CDR3 nucleotides: TGTGCCAGCAGCACTCGGACAGCGGGGGGCCTAAGCTCCTACAATGAGCAGTTCTTC. Its translation is CASSTRTAGGLSSYNEQFF.

The chain recombines TRBV4-1 with TRBJ2-3; 13 bases agree with TRBD2. The CDR3 loop spans 15 amino acids. V lost 1 base to trimming and J lost 7 bases; unmatched junction nucleotides: 2. Germline V gives CDR1 MGHRA, CDR2 YSYEKL. The CDR3 nucleotides read TGCGCCAGCAGCCAAGGACTAGCGGGGGGATATACGCAGTATTTT. Translated: CASSQGLAGGYTQYF.

This clonotype was detected a few times. V and J are TRBV7-2 and TRBJ2-4, with 10 positions matching TRBD2. The J call could be wrong; TRBJ2-7 is a better fit for the DNA end. The CDR3 contains 14 residues. CDR1 and CDR2 from the germline V gene are SGHTA and FQGNSA. The CDR3 is CASSFSSGRNEQYF. The DNA of the CDR3 is TGTGCCAGCAGCTTCTCTAGCGGGAGAAACGAGCAGTACTTC.